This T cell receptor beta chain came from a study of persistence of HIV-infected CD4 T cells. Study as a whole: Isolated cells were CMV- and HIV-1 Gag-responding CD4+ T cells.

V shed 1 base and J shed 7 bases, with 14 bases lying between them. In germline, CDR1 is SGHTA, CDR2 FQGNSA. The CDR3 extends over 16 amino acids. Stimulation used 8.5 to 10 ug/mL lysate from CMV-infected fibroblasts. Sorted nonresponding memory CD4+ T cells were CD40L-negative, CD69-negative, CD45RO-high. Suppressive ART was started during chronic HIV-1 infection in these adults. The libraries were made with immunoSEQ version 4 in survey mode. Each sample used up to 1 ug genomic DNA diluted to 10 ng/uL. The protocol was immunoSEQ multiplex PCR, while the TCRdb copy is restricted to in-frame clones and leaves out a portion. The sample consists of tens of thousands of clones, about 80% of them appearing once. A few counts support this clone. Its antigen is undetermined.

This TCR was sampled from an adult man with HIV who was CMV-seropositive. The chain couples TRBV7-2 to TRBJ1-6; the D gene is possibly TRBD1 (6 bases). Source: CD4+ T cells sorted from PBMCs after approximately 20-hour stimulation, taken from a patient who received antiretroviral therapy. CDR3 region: CASSLGVNRENSPLHF. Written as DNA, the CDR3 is TGTGCCAGCAGCTTAGGCGTCAACAGGGAAAATTCACCCCTCCACTTT.